These 13 T cell receptor beta chains share one sample of origin, sequenced in a study of blood T cells in healthy people across ages (dated by TCRdb to between 2014 and 2016). To prepare the library, 5' RACE was applied. TCRdb records Illumina HiSeq 2500 as the sequencer. The second PCR ran for about 7 to 11 cycles and used a J-beta primer mix along with a sample-barcoded 5' primer. The public reads were reanalyzed by TCRdb: fastp trimming at Q25, MiXCR alignment, in-frame beta chains only. When rows share a CDR3 protein, they turn into one entry using the most common DNA and genes. The sample profile shows some 790,000 distinct CDR3 sequences; more than 25% of them were found once. 15% to 20% of the sample rests with the top ten. Sequenced sample: blood. The source of these receptors is a woman older than 75 in good health.

On this clonotype: This clone may be a read error of a much larger clone one base away. The chain joins TRBV6-4 to TRBJ2-1; D gene uncertain. The DNA end lines up better with TRBJ2-7; the J call may be wrong. Germline lookup yields CDR1 MRHNA and CDR2 SNTAGT. This CDR3 region has 13 residues. CDR3 loop: CASSVGPYNEQYF. The CDR3 bases are TGTGCCAGCAGTGTAGGCCCCTACAATGAGCAGTACTTC.

Worth noting for this clonotype: This may come from a read error, since a much larger clone is one base off. The J gene is TRBJ2-7, the V gene TRBV4-2; D ambiguous. The germline V gene has CDR1 LGHNA and CDR2 YNFKEQ. Trimming took off 8 bases at V and 7 bases at J, with 15 bases between the two ends. The CDR3 covers 12 residues. The CDR3 loop reads CASAVSYNEQYF. Written as DNA, the CDR3 is TGTGCCAGCGCTGTCTCCTACAATGAGCAGTACTTC.

Only a few counts were recorded for this clonotype. The chain uses TRBV6-6 and TRBJ1-5; no definite D call. Looked up from germline, CDR1 is MNHNY and CDR2 is SVGAGI (reference sequence). CDR3 size: 14 residues. Trimming left V 6 bases short and J 7 bases short, with 16 bases between. The CDR3 bases are TGTGCCAGCAGACTCAACGCGTCTAAGCAGCCCCAGCATTTT. This gives the protein CASRLNASKQPQHF.

This clonotype was recorded at least ten times. V gene TRBV14 combines with J gene TRBJ2-3; the D is unclear. Germline CDR1 SGHDN, CDR2 FVKESK. Between the trimmed V and J ends, which lost 1 base and 6 bases, there was a span of 8 bases. This CDR3 region has 13 residues. The CDR3, as DNA: TGTGCCAGCAGCCAAGTGCGTGGGGATACGCAGTATTTT. It is translated as CASSQVRGDTQYF.

The genes are TRBV12-3 or TRBV12-4 and TRBJ1-1, with 8 positions matching TRBD1. The CDR3 has 16 amino acids. Trimming took 6 bases from V and 1 from J; bases not matched to a gene: 10. CDR3: CASRLRQGKGNTEAFF. The CDR3 coding sequence is TGTGCCAGCAGACTCCGACAGGGGAAGGGGAACACTGAAGCTTTCTTT.

At least ten counts were recorded for this clonotype. The V call is TRBV6-1, the J call TRBJ2-3; D is unresolved. The germline gives CDR1 MNHNS, CDR2 SASEGT. The CDR3 is made up of 17 amino acids. Deletions cut 7 bases from V and 5 bases from J, with 25 bases between. The chain's CDR3 is CASIRTGRAWSGDTQYF. CDR3 DNA sequence: TGTGCCAGCATCAGAACCGGAAGGGCCTGGTCGGGAGATACGCAGTATTTT.

DNA of the CDR3: TGCGCCAGCAGCCAAGATAGGCTAGCGCAAGAGACCCAGTACTTC. Encoded protein: CASSQDRLAQETQYF. This rearrangement joins TRBV4-1 to TRBJ2-5; D is perhaps TRBD2 (6 bases). The V and J ends lost 0 bases and 2 bases respectively, with 10 bases between them. Germline V gives CDR1 MGHRA, CDR2 YSYEKL. This CDR3 is built from 15 residues.

This clonotype was observed a few times. The chain uses TRBV28 and TRBJ2-1, with 11 nucleotides matching TRBD1. The germline V gene has CDR1 MDHEN and CDR2 SYDVKM. CDR3 length: 15 residues. With 1 base clipped from V and 9 bases from J, the junction kept 5 bases outside the gene matches. CDR3 DNA: TGTGCCAGCAGTTTATTAGGGACAGGGGGGGGTGAGCAGTTCTTC. Translated: CASSLLGTGGGEQFF.

The chain recombines TRBV20-1 with TRBJ2-3; D not resolved. Germline V gene data show CDR1 as DFQATT and CDR2 as SNEGSKA (reference sequence). The V end lost 6 bases, the J end lost 1 base, and 11 bases lay between the germline ends. This CDR3 contains 13 residues. The CDR3 region is CSAPPEGTDTQYF. As DNA, the CDR3 is TGCAGTGCCCCCCCCGAGGGCACAGATACGCAGTATTTT.

The chain has TRBV9 and TRBJ1-6; D gene unclear. The CDR3 length is 14 residues. Per the germline V gene, CDR1 is SGDLS and CDR2 is YYNGEE. Trimming took off 4 bases at V and 7 bases at J, with 12 bases between the two ends. CDR3 in amino acids: CASSRGKNNSPLHF. The CDR3 DNA follows: TGTGCCAGCAGCCGCGGCAAGAACAATTCACCCCTCCACTTT. Variable domain in full (rest from reference TRBV9 and TRBJ1-6): DSGVTQTPKHLITATGQRVTLRCSPRSGDLSVYWYQQSLDQGLQFLIQYYNGEERAKGNILERFSAQQFPDLHSELNLSSLELGDSALYFCASSRGKNNSPLHFGNGTRLTVT.

This clonotype was detected many times. The chain couples TRBV6-2 or TRBV6-3 to TRBJ2-7, with TRBD2 identical over 12 bases. J lost 0 bases, V lost 6 bases, and 6 bases had no gene match. This CDR3 spans 16 amino acids. Germline CDR1 MNHEY, CDR2 SVGEGT. The DNA of the CDR3 is TGTGCCAGCAGCCGGACTAGCGGGGTTCTCTCCTACGAGCAGTACTTC. Translating it yields CASSRTSGVLSYEQYF.

J is TRBJ2-5 and V is TRBV4-1, with D perhaps TRBD2 (6 bases). CDR3 length: 16 amino acids. Germline loops: CDR1 MGHRA, CDR2 YSYEKL. The ends were cut back, 0 bases at V and 1 base at J, with 12 bases in the middle. The CDR3 DNA reads TGCGCCAGCAGCCAAGAGAGGGGACTCTTCCAAGAGACCCAGTACTTC. It yields the protein CASSQERGLFQETQYF.

This clonotype showed up just once. One end of the junction fails to match germline, which may point to a read error. The V and J genes are TRBV7-2 and TRBJ1-4; 7 nucleotides match TRBD1. The germline CDR1 and CDR2 sequences are SGHTA and FQGNSA. The CDR3 loop spans 17 amino acids. The DNA of the CDR3 is TGTGCCAGCGGCTTCATGGGACAGAGAACTCTTAATGAAAAACTGTTTTTT. Protein: CASGFMGQRTLNEKLFF.